The T cell receptor beta chain described here comes from a study of CD8 T cells in Susac syndrome. Study conclusions and caveats: There were approximately 15 Susac-specific public clones in total CD8+ repertoires and roughly five in CD8+ TEMRA repertoires.

Random-hexamer reverse transcription was applied to about 0.45 to 1 ug RNA. An immunoSEQ multiplex PCR amplified TCR beta CDR3 over 54 Vbeta and 13 Jbeta. TCRdb itself ran the immunoSEQ multiplex PCR reads through MiXCR, one entry per CDR3 protein. Among approximately 94,000 distinct CDR3 sequences, approximately 95% were seen once, and the ten largest hold 0.3%. Trimming at V came to 4 bases and at J to 4 bases, leaving 5 bases not matched to a gene. The germline CDR1 and CDR2 sequences are LNHNV and YYDKDF (reference sequence). The CDR3 covers 14 residues. Concerning this clonotype: Its antigen is currently unknown.

TCR beta sequencing covered blood CD8+ and CD4+ T cells. Patients with Susac syndrome met diagnostic criteria that were recently defined for definite or probable disease. The J gene is TRBJ2-5, the V gene TRBV15; TRBD2 matches at 8 bases. What was sequenced was CD8+ T cells from PBMCs. This TCR derives from a human donor with Susac syndrome. The CDR3 loop is CATSIRTSIETQYF. The CDR3 bases are TGTGCCACCAGCATTAGGACTAGCATAGAGACCCAGTACTTC.